Each of the 27 T cell receptor beta chains below was sequenced from the same sample in a study of control samples from healthy donors and cancer patients. Generated by immunoSEQ multiplex PCR, the TCRdb table keeps only in-frame clones and is missing some. The sample consists of 45,000 to 60,000 clones, roughly 92% of them appearing once. Sequenced input: blood. The receptors come from a man younger than 45 in good health.

J is TRBJ2-2 and V is TRBV12-5; 7 bases align to TRBD2. The CDR3 is 12 residues long. Per the germline V gene, CDR1 is LGHNT and CDR2 is FRNRAP. J was trimmed by 7 bases and V by 6 bases; bases with no gene match: 2. The CDR3 loop is CASGRGVGELFF. The DNA for the CDR3 is TGTGCTAGTGGACGGGGGGTCGGGGAGCTGTTTTTT.

The CDR3 protein is CASSVGAGIHNEQFF. CDR3 sequence (DNA): TGTGCCAGCAGCGTAGGAGCGGGAATCCACAATGAGCAGTTCTTC. The rearrangement joins TRBV9 to TRBJ2-1; 7 positions match TRBD2. CDR3 length: 15 amino acids. Germline V gene lookup returns CDR1 SGDLS and CDR2 YYNGEE. The V segment lost 0 bases and the J segment 5 bases; nucleotides outside the gene matches: 5. Based on the CDR3 plus reference TRBV9 and TRBJ2-1, the full variable domain is DSGVTQTPKHLITATGQRVTLRCSPRSGDLSVYWYQQSLDQGLQFLIQYYNGEERAKGNILERFSAQQFPDLHSELNLSSLELGDSALYFCASSVGAGIHNEQFFGPGTRLTVL.

This clone ranks as medium-sized (0.01 to 0.1%). The gene calls are TRBV6-5 and TRBJ2-7; 11 bases are a match to TRBD1. With V trimmed by 6 bases and J by 6 bases, 10 bases remained unmatched. Germline V CDR1 and CDR2: MNHEY, SVGAGI. This CDR3 spans 15 amino acids. The CDR3 DNA is TGTGCCAGCAGGGACTGGACAGGGGGCGCTAGCGAGCAGTACTTC. Encoded protein: CASRDWTGGASEQYF.

This clone was seen only once. This chain joins TRBV30 and TRBJ1-1; 7 bases are shared with TRBD1. This CDR3 comprises 14 residues. V lost 0 bases, J lost 1 base, and 2 bases stayed unmatched. The germline V gene has CDR1 GTSNPN and CDR2 SVGIG (reference sequence). The CDR3 sequence: CAWSVQGGNTEAFF. CDR3 in DNA: TGTGCCTGGAGTGTGCAGGGGGGGAACACTGAAGCTTTCTTT.

The table lists this clone with a count of one. This chain links TRBV29-1 with TRBJ1-2; D not resolved. Trimming left V 7 bases short and J 0 bases short, with 12 bases between. The CDR3 spans 13 residues. Per germline, CDR1 SQVTM and CDR2 ANQGSEA. The CDR3 bases are TGCAGCGCGTTAGACGGGGCTAACTATGGCTACACCTTC. Translating gives CSALDGANYGYTF.

V gene TRBV19 combines with J gene TRBJ2-5; D is uncertain. CDR3 length equals 13 residues. V lost 4 bases to trimming and J lost 2 bases, with 8 bases between them. Germline-derived CDR1 and CDR2 are LNHDA and SQIVND (reference sequence). The CDR3 spells CASSTARQETQYF. In DNA, the CDR3 is TGTGCCAGTAGTACGGCGCGACAAGAGACCCAGTACTTC.

The chain joins TRBV5-4 to TRBJ2-5; 7 nucleotides align to TRBD2. The ends lost 4 bases at V and 2 bases at J; junction bases unmatched: 11. The germline gives CDR1 SGHNT, CDR2 YYREEE (reference sequence). The CDR3 spans 16 residues. The DNA for the CDR3 is TGTGCCAGCAGCGACACCGGTAGCGGGCGTCAAGAGACCCAGTACTTC. As protein: CASSDTGSGRQETQYF.

The chain has TRBV21-1 and TRBJ2-2; no DNA check was done on the table's D call, TRBD1. TRBV21-1 corresponds to a pseudogene. The CDR3 length is 16 residues. The CDR3 reads CACIVIGDRYTGELFF. In DNA form, the CDR3 reads TGTGCCTGTATTGTAATTGGGGACAGGTACACCGGGGAGCTGTTTTTT.

The rearrangement links TRBV24-1 to TRBJ2-3; 7 bases align to TRBD2. Germline V gene lookup returns CDR1 KGHDR and CDR2 SFDVKD. This CDR3 contains 15 residues. Trimming cost V 4 bases and J 5 bases; bases outside gene matches: 8. The CDR3: CATSEGAGRLDTQYF. In DNA form, the CDR3 reads TGTGCCACCAGTGAGGGAGCGGGACGTCTAGATACGCAGTATTTT.

This chain connects TRBV5-1 to TRBJ1-1; D might be TRBD1 (6 bases). V was shortened by 3 bases and J by 1 base, with 10 bases between the two germline ends. The CDR3 is 14 amino acids. Germline CDR1 is SGHRS and CDR2 is YFSETQ. For the CDR3, the DNA is TGCGCCAGCAGCTCCACACAGGGGAACACTGAAGCTTTCTTT. Protein sequence: CASSSTQGNTEAFF.

The V gene is TRBV6-2 or TRBV6-3, the J gene TRBJ1-5, with D possibly matching TRBD1 (6 bases). The germline V and J ends were trimmed by 2 bases and 4 bases, with 9 bases remaining between them. The CDR3 consists of 14 residues. Germline CDR1 is MNHEY and CDR2 is SVGEGT. CDR3 sequence reads: CASSYGTNNQPQHF. As DNA, the CDR3 is TGTGCCAGCAGTTACGGGACAAATAATCAGCCCCAGCATTTT.

J is TRBJ1-6 and V is TRBV13; unclear D gene. Trimming left V 5 bases short and J 3 bases short, with 23 bases between. There are 19 residues in the CDR3. The germline V gene has CDR1 PRHDT and CDR2 FYEKMQ (reference sequence). The CDR3 DNA is TGTGCCAGCAGCCGTGAGGCGGTTGCAGGACCGGACTATAATTCACCCCTCCACTTT. This codes for CASSREAVAGPDYNSPLHF.

J is TRBJ2-7 and V is TRBV20-1; D gene ambiguous. CDR3 length: 11 amino acids. Germline assignment: CDR1 DFQATT and CDR2 SNEGSKA (reference sequence). V was cut by 3 bases and J by 6 bases, with 9 bases left in between. The CDR3: CSASRSGEQYF. In DNA form, the CDR3 reads TGCAGTGCTAGTCGGTCCGGCGAGCAGTACTTC.

This clone was observed once. The V gene is TRBV25-1, the J gene TRBJ2-7; maybe TRBD1 (5 bases). This CDR3 region has 14 residues. V was cut by 1 base and J by 6 bases, with 13 bases left in between. The germline V gene has CDR1 MGHDK and CDR2 SYGVNS. This CDR3 is CASSEWGQGTEQYF. DNA of the CDR3: TGTGCCAGCAGTGAATGGGGTCAGGGAACCGAGCAGTACTTC.

This chain connects TRBV4-3 to TRBJ1-1; TRBD1 aligns across 7 bases. The CDR3 length is 14 residues. The V gene end was trimmed by 3 bases and the J gene end by 1 base; junction bases not matched to a gene: 2. Germline-derived CDR1 and CDR2 are LGHNA and YSLEER. CDR3 sequence: CASSHNRGNTEAFF. The CDR3, as DNA: TGCGCCAGCAGCCACAACAGGGGGAACACTGAAGCTTTCTTT.

This clone was counted once. The J gene is TRBJ2-7, the V gene TRBV20-1; the D gene is possibly TRBD2 (6 bases). Germline V gene data show CDR1 as DFQATT and CDR2 as SNEGSKA (reference sequence). V gave up 3 bases and J gave up 6 bases, with 15 bases separating them. There are 13 residues in the CDR3. The CDR3 region is CSASDTGVVEQYF. Written as DNA, the CDR3 is TGCAGTGCTAGTGACACGGGAGTCGTCGAGCAGTACTTC.

The V gene is TRBV4-1, the J gene TRBJ2-1, with 10 bases matching TRBD2. The CDR3 is 15 amino acids. CDR1 MGHRA and CDR2 YSYEKL come from the germline V gene. V shed 4 bases, J shed 2 bases, and the junction held 2 bases outside the gene matches. CDR3 amino acids: CASSPLAGAYNEQFF. The CDR3 coding sequence is TGCGCCAGCAGCCCGCTAGCGGGGGCCTACAATGAGCAGTTCTTC.

This chain uses TRBV28 with TRBJ2-1; the D call may be TRBD1 or TRBD2 (6 bases each). The CDR3 is 15 residues long. Per germline, CDR1 MDHEN and CDR2 SYDVKM. Trimming left V 3 bases short and J 7 bases short, with 16 bases between. The CDR3 protein is CASSLLGGDGNEQFF. Here the CDR3 DNA reads TGTGCCAGCAGTTTGTTGGGGGGCGACGGGAATGAGCAGTTCTTC. Drawing the rest from reference TRBV28 and TRBJ2-1, the complete variable domain is DVKVTQSSRYLVKRTGEKVFLECVQDMDHENMFWYRQDPGLGLRLIYFSYDVKMKEKGDIPEGYSVSREKKERFSLILESASTNQTSMYLCASSLLGGDGNEQFFGPGTRLTVL.

V is TRBV3-1 (or the pseudogene TRBV3-2) and J is TRBJ2-7; the D is unclear. The CDR3 loop spans 12 amino acids. Trimming removed 1 base at V and 3 bases at J, with 4 bases between. From germline, CDR1 is LGHDT and CDR2 YNNKEL (reference sequence). The CDR3 region is CASSQVIYEQYF. For the CDR3, the DNA is TGTGCCAGCAGCCAAGTGATCTACGAGCAGTACTTC.

The CDR3: CASRSPPGATQYF. As DNA, the CDR3 is TGTGCCAGCAGATCCCCCCCAGGGGCTACGCAGTATTTT. The chain is built from TRBV14 and TRBJ2-3, with D tentatively TRBD1 (6 bases). This CDR3 has 13 amino acids. V lost 6 bases, J lost 8 bases, and 15 bases lay in between. The germline gives CDR1 SGHDN, CDR2 FVKESK.

This rearrangement joins TRBV7-9 to TRBJ2-7, with D possibly TRBD1 on 5 matching bases. Trimming pared 5 bases from V and 3 bases from J, leaving 11 bases between. Germline-derived CDR1 and CDR2 are SEHNR and FQNEAQ (reference sequence). This CDR3 contains 13 residues. The CDR3 DNA reads TGTGCCAGCAGCCCAGGGCCAGGCTACGAGCAGTACTTC. Translated, it gives CASSPGPGYEQYF.

V and J are TRBV11-2 and TRBJ2-3, with D perhaps assigned TRBD1 or TRBD2 (5 bases each). The CDR3 has 13 amino acids. The germline V gene has CDR1 SGHAT and CDR2 FQNNGV. Trimming cost V 5 bases and J 10 bases, with 16 bases left between them. CDR3 nucleotide sequence: TGTGCCAGCAGCACGAACCGGGACGGAGCGCAGTATTTT. Translation: CASSTNRDGAQYF.

V usage is TRBV19 and J usage is TRBJ2-4; maybe TRBD2 (6 bases). The CDR3 runs 15 residues. The germline V gene has CDR1 LNHDA and CDR2 SQIVND (reference sequence). Trimming cost V 3 bases and J 4 bases, with 13 bases left between them. The DNA of the CDR3 is TGTGCCAGTAGTATTCCAGGGAGCGGGAAAAACATTCAGTACTTC. This codes for CASSIPGSGKNIQYF.

The chain carries TRBV30 and TRBJ2-6; D is unclear. This CDR3 is built from 11 residues. CDR1 and CDR2 (germline): GTSNPN, SVGIG (reference sequence). The V and J ends lost 5 bases and 4 bases respectively, with 3 bases between them. CDR3: CAWGGANVLTF. The CDR3 nucleotides are TGTGCCTGGGGGGGGGCCAACGTCCTGACTTTC.

V gene TRBV6-1 combines with J gene TRBJ2-7, with TRBD1 matching 7 bases. Unmatched junction bases numbered 10, after V lost 2 bases and J lost 12 bases. The CDR3 spans 13 residues. CDR1 and CDR2 from the germline V gene are MNHNS and SASEGT. The CDR3 protein is CASSERTGPRMYF. The CDR3 nucleotides are TGTGCCAGCAGTGAACGGACAGGCCCTCGGATGTACTTC.

This chain joins TRBV19 and TRBJ2-1, with 7 bases fitting TRBD1. The germline V gene encodes CDR1 LNHDA and CDR2 SQIVND (reference sequence). The CDR3 is 15 amino acids. With 6 bases clipped from V and 4 bases from J, the junction kept 9 bases outside the gene matches. CDR3 residues: CASRGGRGQYNEQFF. For the CDR3, the DNA is TGTGCCAGTAGAGGTGGTAGGGGACAGTACAATGAGCAGTTCTTC. The variable domain in full, with the rest retrieved from reference TRBV19 and TRBJ2-1, is DGGITQSPKYLFRKEGQNVTLSCEQNLNHDAMYWYRQDPGQGLRLIYYSQIVNDFQKGDIAEGYSVSREKKESFPLTVTSAQKNPTAFYLCASRGGRGQYNEQFFGPGTRLTVL.

The CDR3 here is CASLGESWNTEAFF. In DNA, the CDR3 is TGTGCCAGCCTCGGGGAATCGTGGAACACTGAAGCTTTCTTT. V gene TRBV2 combines with J gene TRBJ1-1, with D unclear. The V end lost 8 bases, the J end lost 1 base, and 14 bases lay between the germline ends. Germline CDR1 SNHLY, CDR2 FYNNEI. The CDR3 loop spans 14 amino acids.